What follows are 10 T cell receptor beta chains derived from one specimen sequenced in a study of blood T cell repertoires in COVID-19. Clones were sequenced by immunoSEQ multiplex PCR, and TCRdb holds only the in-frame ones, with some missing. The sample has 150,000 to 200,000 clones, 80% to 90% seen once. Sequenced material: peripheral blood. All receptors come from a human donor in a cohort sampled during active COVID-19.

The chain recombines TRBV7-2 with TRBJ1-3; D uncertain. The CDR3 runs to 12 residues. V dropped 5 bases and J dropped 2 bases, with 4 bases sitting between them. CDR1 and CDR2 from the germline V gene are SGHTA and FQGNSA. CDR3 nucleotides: TGTGCCAGCAGCCCCACTGGAAACACCATATATTTT. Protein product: CASSPTGNTIYF.

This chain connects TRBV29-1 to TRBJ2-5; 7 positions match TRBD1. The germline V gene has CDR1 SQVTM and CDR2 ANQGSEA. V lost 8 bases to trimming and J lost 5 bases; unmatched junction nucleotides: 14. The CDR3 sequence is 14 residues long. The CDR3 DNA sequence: TGCAGCTCTGGGGGCAGGGGGATTGGGGAGACCCAGTACTTC. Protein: CSSGGRGIGETQYF.

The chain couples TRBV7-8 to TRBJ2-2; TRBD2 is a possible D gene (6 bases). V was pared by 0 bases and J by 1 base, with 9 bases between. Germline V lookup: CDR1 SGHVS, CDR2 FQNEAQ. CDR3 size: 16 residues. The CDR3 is CASSLALRENTGELFF. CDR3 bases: TGTGCCAGCAGCTTAGCCTTGCGGGAGAACACCGGGGAGCTGTTTTTT.

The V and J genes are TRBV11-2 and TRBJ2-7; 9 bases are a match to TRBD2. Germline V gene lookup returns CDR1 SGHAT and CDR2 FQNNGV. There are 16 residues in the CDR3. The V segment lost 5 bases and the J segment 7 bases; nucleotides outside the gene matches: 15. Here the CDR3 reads CASSPELAGAQAEQYF. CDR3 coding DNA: TGTGCCAGCAGCCCAGAGTTAGCGGGGGCCCAGGCGGAGCAGTACTTC.

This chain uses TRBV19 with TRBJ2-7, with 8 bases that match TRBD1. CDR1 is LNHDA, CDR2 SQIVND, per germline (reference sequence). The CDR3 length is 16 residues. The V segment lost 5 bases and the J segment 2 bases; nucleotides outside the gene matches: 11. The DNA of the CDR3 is TGTGCCAGTAGTCCCCACTCGGGACAGGAGGCCTACGAGCAGTACTTC. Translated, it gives CASSPHSGQEAYEQYF.

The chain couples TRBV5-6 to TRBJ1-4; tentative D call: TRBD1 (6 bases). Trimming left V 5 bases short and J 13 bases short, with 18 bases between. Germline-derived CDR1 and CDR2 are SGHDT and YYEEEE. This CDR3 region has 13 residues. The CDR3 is CASSFGGPGRLFF. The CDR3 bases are TGTGCCAGCAGTTTTGGGGGCCCGGGAAGACTGTTTTTT. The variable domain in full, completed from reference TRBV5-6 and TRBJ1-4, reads DAGVTQSPTHLIKTRGQQVTLRCSPKSGHDTVSWYQQALGQGPQFIFQYYEEEERQRGNFPDRFSGHQFPNYSSELNVNALLLGDSALYLCASSFGGPGRLFFGSGTQLSVL.

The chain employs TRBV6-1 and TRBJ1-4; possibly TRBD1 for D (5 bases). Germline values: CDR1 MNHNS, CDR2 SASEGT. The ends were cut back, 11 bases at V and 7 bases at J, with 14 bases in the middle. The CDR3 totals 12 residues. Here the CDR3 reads CAVEQGPEKLFF. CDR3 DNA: TGTGCCGTCGAGCAGGGTCCTGAAAAACTGTTTTTT.

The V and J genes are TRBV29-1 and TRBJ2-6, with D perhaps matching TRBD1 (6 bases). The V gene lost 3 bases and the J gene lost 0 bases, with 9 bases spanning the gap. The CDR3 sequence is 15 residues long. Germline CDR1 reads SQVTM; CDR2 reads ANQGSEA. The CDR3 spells CSVDGQPSGANVLTF. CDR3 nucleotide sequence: TGCAGCGTTGATGGACAGCCCTCTGGGGCCAACGTCCTGACTTTC.

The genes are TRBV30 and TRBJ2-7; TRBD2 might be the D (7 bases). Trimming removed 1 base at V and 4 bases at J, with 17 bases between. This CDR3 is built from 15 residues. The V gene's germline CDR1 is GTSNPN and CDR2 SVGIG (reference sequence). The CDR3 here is CAWSGAAGAGYEQYF. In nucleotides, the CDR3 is TGTGCCTGGAGTGGGGCGGCGGGGGCAGGGTACGAGCAGTACTTC.

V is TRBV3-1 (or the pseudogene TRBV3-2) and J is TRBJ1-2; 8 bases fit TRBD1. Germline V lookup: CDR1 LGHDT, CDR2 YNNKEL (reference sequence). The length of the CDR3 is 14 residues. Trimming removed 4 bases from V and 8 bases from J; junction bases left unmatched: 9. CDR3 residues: CASSPLTGVRGYTF. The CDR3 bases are TGTGCCAGCAGCCCGTTGACAGGGGTGAGGGGCTACACCTTC.